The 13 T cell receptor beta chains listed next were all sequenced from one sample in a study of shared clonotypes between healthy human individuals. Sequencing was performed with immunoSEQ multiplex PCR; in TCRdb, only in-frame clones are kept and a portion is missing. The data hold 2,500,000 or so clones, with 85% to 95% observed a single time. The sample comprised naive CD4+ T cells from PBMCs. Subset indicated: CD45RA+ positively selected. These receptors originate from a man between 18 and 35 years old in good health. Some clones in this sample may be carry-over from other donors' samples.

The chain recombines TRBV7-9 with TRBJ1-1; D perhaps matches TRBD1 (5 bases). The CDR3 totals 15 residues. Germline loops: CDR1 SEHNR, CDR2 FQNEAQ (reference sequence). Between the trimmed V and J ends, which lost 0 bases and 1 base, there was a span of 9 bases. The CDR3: CASSLAADRNTEAFF. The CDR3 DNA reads TGTGCCAGCAGCTTAGCGGCAGACAGGAACACTGAAGCTTTCTTT.

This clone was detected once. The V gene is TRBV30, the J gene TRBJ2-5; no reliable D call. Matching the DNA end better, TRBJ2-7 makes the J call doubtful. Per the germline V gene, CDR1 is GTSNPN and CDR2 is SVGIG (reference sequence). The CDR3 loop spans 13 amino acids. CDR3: CAWSVSPNYEQYF. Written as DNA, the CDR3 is TGTGCCTGGAGTGTGTCTCCGAATTACGAGCAGTACTTC.

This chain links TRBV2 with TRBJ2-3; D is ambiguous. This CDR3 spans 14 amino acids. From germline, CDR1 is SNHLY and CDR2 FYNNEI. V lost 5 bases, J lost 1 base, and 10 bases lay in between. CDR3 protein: CASSRNSRTDTQYF. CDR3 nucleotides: TGTGCCAGCAGTCGAAATAGCCGCACAGATACGCAGTATTTT. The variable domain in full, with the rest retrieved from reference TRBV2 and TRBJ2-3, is EPEVTQTPSHQVTQMGQEVILRCVPISNHLYFYWYRQILGQKVEFLVSFYNNEISEKSEIFDDQFSVERPDGSNFTLKIRSTKLEDSAMYFCASSRNSRTDTQYFGPGTRLTVL.

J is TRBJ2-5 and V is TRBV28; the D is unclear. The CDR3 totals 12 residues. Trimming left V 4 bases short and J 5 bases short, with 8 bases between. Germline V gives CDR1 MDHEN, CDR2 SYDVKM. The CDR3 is CASSSPIETQYF. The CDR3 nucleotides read TGTGCCAGCAGTTCCCCAATCGAGACCCAGTACTTC.

CDR3 amino acids: CASSFPRTVTRGYTF. As DNA, the CDR3 is TGTGCCAGCAGTTTCCCCAGGACTGTAACTAGAGGCTACACCTTC. This rearrangement joins TRBV28 to TRBJ1-2; no definite D call. Looked up from germline, CDR1 is MDHEN and CDR2 is SYDVKM. Trimming removed 3 bases at V and 8 bases at J, with 19 bases between. CDR3 length: 15 residues.

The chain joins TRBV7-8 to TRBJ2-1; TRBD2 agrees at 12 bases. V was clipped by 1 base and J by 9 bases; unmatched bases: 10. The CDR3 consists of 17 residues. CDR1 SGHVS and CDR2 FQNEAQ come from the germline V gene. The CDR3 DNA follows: TGTGCCAGCAGCTTAGGAATTGCTAGCGGGAGGGCCCTTGAGCAGTTCTTC. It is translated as CASSLGIASGRALEQFF.

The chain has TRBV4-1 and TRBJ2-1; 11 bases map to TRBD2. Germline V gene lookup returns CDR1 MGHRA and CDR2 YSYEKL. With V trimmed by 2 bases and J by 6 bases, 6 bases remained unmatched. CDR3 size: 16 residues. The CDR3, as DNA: TGCGCCAGCAGCCAACCCCTAGCGGGAGGTCTCAATGAGCAGTTCTTC. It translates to CASSQPLAGGLNEQFF.

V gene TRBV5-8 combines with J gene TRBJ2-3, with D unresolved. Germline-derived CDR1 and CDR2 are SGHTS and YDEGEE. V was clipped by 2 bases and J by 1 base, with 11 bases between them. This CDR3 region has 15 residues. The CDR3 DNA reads TGTGCCAGCAGCTTCGGTCTGGACCGCACAGATACGCAGTATTTT. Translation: CASSFGLDRTDTQYF.

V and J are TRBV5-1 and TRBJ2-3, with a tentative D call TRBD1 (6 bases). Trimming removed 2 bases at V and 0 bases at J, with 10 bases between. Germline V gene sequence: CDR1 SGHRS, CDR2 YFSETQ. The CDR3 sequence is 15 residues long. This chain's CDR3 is CASSFRTVSTDTQYF. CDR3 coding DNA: TGCGCCAGCAGCTTCCGGACAGTTAGCACAGATACGCAGTATTTT.

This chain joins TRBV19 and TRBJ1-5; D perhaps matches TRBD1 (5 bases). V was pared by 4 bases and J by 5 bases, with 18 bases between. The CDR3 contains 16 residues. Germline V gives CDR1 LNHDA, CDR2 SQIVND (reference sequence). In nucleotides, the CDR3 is TGTGCCAGTAGTACCCGAACAGGAATTAAGGATCAGCCCCAGCATTTT. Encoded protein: CASSTRTGIKDQPQHF. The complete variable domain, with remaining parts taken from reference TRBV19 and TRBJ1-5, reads DGGITQSPKYLFRKEGQNVTLSCEQNLNHDAMYWYRQDPGQGLRLIYYSQIVNDFQKGDIAEGYSVSREKKESFPLTVTSAQKNPTAFYLCASSTRTGIKDQPQHFGDGTRLSIL.

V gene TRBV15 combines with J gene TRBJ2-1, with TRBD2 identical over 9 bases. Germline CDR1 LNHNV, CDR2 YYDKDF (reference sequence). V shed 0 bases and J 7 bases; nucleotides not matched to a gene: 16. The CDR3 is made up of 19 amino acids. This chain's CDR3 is CATSRDLFAGGPWLNEQFF. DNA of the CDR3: TGTGCCACCAGCAGAGATCTGTTTGCGGGAGGGCCATGGTTAAATGAGCAGTTCTTC.

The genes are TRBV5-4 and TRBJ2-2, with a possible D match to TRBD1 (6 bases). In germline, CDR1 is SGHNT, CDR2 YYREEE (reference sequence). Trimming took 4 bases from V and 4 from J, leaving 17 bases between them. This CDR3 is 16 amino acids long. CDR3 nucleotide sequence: TGTGCCAGCAGCGGGGAAGCAGGGGTCGGCACCGGGGAGCTGTTTTTT. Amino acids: CASSGEAGVGTGELFF.

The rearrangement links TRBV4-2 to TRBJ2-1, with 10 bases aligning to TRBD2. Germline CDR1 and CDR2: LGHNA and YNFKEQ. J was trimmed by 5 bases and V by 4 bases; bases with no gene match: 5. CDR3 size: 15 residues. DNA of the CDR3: TGTGCCAGCAGCCTCTGGACTAGCGGCAACAATGAGCAGTTCTTC. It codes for CASSLWTSGNNEQFF.